This T cell receptor (beta chain) was sequenced in a study of spatial heterogeneity in lung cancer. Time point in this sample: sample taken at primary tumor resection. Unsorted tumor, nontumor lung tissue or cryopreserved PBMC supplied the whole RNA. 72 TRACERx patients with early, untreated non-small cell lung cancer donated samples. This CDR3 region has 13 residues. Germline V gene sequence: CDR1 SQVTM, CDR2 ANQGSEA. The V and J ends lost 2 bases and 3 bases, in that order; junction bases with no gene match: 2. A unique molecular identifier was attached to every TCR cDNA molecule. Each CDR3 protein is one row after TCRdb ran MiXCR on the 5' RACE reads. The sample yields roughly 79,000 distinct CDR3 sequences, 10% to 15% seen once.

The TCR originated in a male donor with early-stage non-small cell lung cancer. Material: PBMCs, obtained at surgery. The chain uses TRBV29-1 and TRBJ2-5; 8 bases align to TRBD2. CDR3 bases: TGCAGCGTTGAACCACTAGCGGAAGAGACCCAGTACTTC. Amino acid sequence: CSVEPLAEETQYF.